A selection of T cell receptor beta chains follows, all from one sample in a study of blood T cell repertoires in COVID-19. Some clones are missing from TCRdb's copy, which holds only in-frame ones; the method was immunoSEQ multiplex PCR. In the table there are about 73,000 clones, roughly four fifths of which are singletons. Sequenced material: peripheral blood. The receptors were sampled from a man between 65 and 79 years old with COVID-19, enrolled during active disease. The CDR3 runs from the conserved cysteine through the conserved F or W. The order of the fields is J gene, V gene, CDR3 protein.

j_call: TRBJ1-4; v_call: TRBV5-1; cdr3_aa: CASSGQGASNEKLFF
j_call: TRBJ1-1; v_call: TRBV11-2; cdr3_aa: CASSLVGTGAPNTEAFF
j_call: TRBJ1-1; v_call: TRBV28; cdr3_aa: CASSPINPSTYRAFF
j_call: TRBJ2-3; v_call: TRBV7-2; cdr3_aa: CASRSTSTVSTDTQYF
j_call: TRBJ1-1; v_call: TRBV5-1; cdr3_aa: CASSFGWTAMNTEAFF
j_call: TRBJ2-7; v_call: TRBV11-2; cdr3_aa: CASSFRDRVLEQYF
j_call: TRBJ2-2; v_call: TRBV11-3; cdr3_aa: CASSPNTNTGELFF
j_call: TRBJ2-3; v_call: TRBV5-4; cdr3_aa: CASSLGLATYF
j_call: TRBJ1-1; v_call: TRBV12-3/TRBV12-4; cdr3_aa: CASSFGQGYEAFF
j_call: TRBJ2-7; v_call: TRBV18; cdr3_aa: CASSRPLGGTEQYF
j_call: TRBJ1-1; v_call: TRBV7-9; cdr3_aa: CASSLVGTMNTEAFF
j_call: TRBJ2-7; v_call: TRBV4-1; cdr3_aa: CASSQGRSPDSYEQYF
j_call: TRBJ2-4; v_call: TRBV4-2; cdr3_aa: CASSQDGTGGPKNIQYF
j_call: TRBJ1-2; v_call: TRBV5-6; cdr3_aa: CASSLSGTNYGYTF
j_call: TRBJ1-2; v_call: TRBV30; cdr3_aa: CAWGQGAANYGYTF
j_call: TRBJ1-5; v_call: TRBV7-6; cdr3_aa: CASSLDTGNNQPQHF
j_call: TRBJ2-6; v_call: TRBV6-2/TRBV6-3; cdr3_aa: CASSYPRGRGGANVLTF
j_call: TRBJ2-7; v_call: TRBV11-2; cdr3_aa: CASSSLRTSGMFPYEQYF
j_call: TRBJ2-1; v_call: TRBV6-5; cdr3_aa: CASSPPGLAGNEQFF
j_call: TRBJ1-2; v_call: TRBV28; cdr3_aa: CASSRQGGDGYTF
j_call: TRBJ2-3; v_call: TRBV3-1/TRBV3-2; cdr3_aa: CASRASAGAWTDTQYF
j_call: TRBJ1-3; v_call: TRBV9; cdr3_aa: CASSVLPSSSGNTIYF
j_call: TRBJ2-7; v_call: TRBV20-1; cdr3_aa: CSASSGHEQYF
j_call: TRBJ2-3; v_call: TRBV7-2; cdr3_aa: CASSFQRESDTQYF
j_call: TRBJ2-1; v_call: TRBV19; cdr3_aa: CASSELAGGPGEQFF
j_call: TRBJ2-7; v_call: TRBV6-5; cdr3_aa: CASSYSWLAGSHEQYF
j_call: TRBJ1-6; v_call: TRBV14; cdr3_aa: CASSPLGGYNSPLHF
j_call: TRBJ1-3; v_call: TRBV28; cdr3_aa: CASSATPSSGNTIYF
j_call: TRBJ2-3; v_call: TRBV7-2; cdr3_aa: CASSLVNRDTQYF
j_call: TRBJ2-5; v_call: TRBV27; cdr3_aa: CASSHGLAGAVETQYF
j_call: TRBJ1-2; v_call: TRBV6-6; cdr3_aa: CASSRIQGQHNYGYTF
j_call: TRBJ1-1; v_call: TRBV6-1; cdr3_aa: CASSDAGTPISRTFF
j_call: TRBJ2-1; v_call: TRBV18; cdr3_aa: CASSPLRGGNEQFF
j_call: TRBJ2-5; v_call: TRBV2; cdr3_aa: CASGSPGQEVKNF
j_call: TRBJ1-4; v_call: TRBV28; cdr3_aa: CASSQSRDWDEKLFF
j_call: TRBJ1-1; v_call: TRBV30; cdr3_aa: CAWSPGTGRGTEAFF
j_call: TRBJ2-7; v_call: TRBV5-6; cdr3_aa: CASSWGGEQYF